This is a list of T cell receptor beta chains from one sample in a study of cytomegalovirus exposure and HLA in healthy donors. Using immunoSEQ multiplex PCR, the repertoire was profiled, and TCRdb retains in-frame clones only, with some absent. The sample includes about 60,000 clones, approximately 96% seen only once; the top ten take approximately 0.9%. The sequencing sample was made of PBMCs. The receptors were gathered from a man between 18 and 29 years old in good health and CMV-seronegative. The CDR3 runs from the conserved cysteine through the conserved F or W. A D gene is named only where the DNA matches it firmly.

V gene	J gene	D gene	CDR3 protein
TRBV5-6	TRBJ2-7	TRBD2	CASTSDLAGSYEQYF
TRBV28	TRBJ1-5	TRBD1	CASSFFYTGQGVQPQHF
TRBV5-1	TRBJ2-3	TRBD2	CASSLGLAERTDTQYF
TRBV7-9	TRBJ2-5	.	CASGRGGRETQYF
TRBV5-4	TRBJ2-3	.	CASSSSVTLVNTDTQYF
TRBV2	TRBJ2-7	.	CASVLGGEQYF
TRBV28	TRBJ2-7	.	CASSSGKGTYEQYF
TRBV4-1	TRBJ2-7	TRBD2	CASSQEGSLGLAGPYEQYF
TRBV11-2	TRBJ2-5	TRBD1	CASRTGQLETQYF
TRBV14	TRBJ1-1	.	CASSPYGYTEAFF
TRBV16	TRBJ2-3	TRBD2	CASSHPSGSLYTDTQYF
TRBV5-1	TRBJ2-7	TRBD1	CASSNGQGGYEQYF
TRBV28	TRBJ2-5	TRBD2	CASSSSAGAGETQYF
TRBV11-2	TRBJ1-2	.	CASSLVARPGDYGYTF
TRBV5-4	TRBJ2-1	.	CASSGRRVSYNEQFF
TRBV27	TRBJ2-7	.	CASSLSQTRASYEQYF
TRBV10-3	TRBJ2-1	.	CAISGTSQPNEQFF
TRBV21-1	TRBJ2-5	.	CASSKREGQAETQYF
TRBV11-2	TRBJ2-7	TRBD2	CASSTRLAGGPLEQYF
TRBV6-4	TRBJ2-3	TRBD1	CASSGGQGASDTQYF
TRBV6-1	TRBJ2-3	TRBD2	CASSEVKGRADTQYF
TRBV13	TRBJ1-2	.	CASSFKPHGYTF
TRBV7-8	TRBJ1-5	TRBD1	CASSPKGRDRVNQPQHF
TRBV4-3	TRBJ2-1	.	CASNSGNWGDNEQFF
TRBV9	TRBJ2-7	TRBD1	CASSLGQENYEQYF
TRBV27	TRBJ2-7	.	CASSFALREQYF
TRBV9	TRBJ2-1	TRBD2	CASSVSGRDNEQFF
TRBV5-1	TRBJ2-5	TRBD1	CASSASQGARGTQYF
TRBV5-1	TRBJ2-1	TRBD1	CASSLTGGRAYNEQFF
TRBV28	TRBJ2-4	TRBD2	CASSGRADLAKNIQYF
TRBV5-1	TRBJ1-1	.	CASSLASHSRENTEAFF
TRBV10-3	TRBJ2-7	.	CAISERGNYNEQYF
TRBV7-8	TRBJ2-1	TRBD2	CASSLAPSGLFGEQFF
TRBV19	TRBJ2-7	TRBD2	CASSSAGTSGNYEQYF
TRBV7-9	TRBJ2-5	TRBD1	CASSPGQPTQYF
TRBV29-1	TRBJ1-5	.	CSVSWTANGRNQPQHF
TRBV15	TRBJ2-3	TRBD2	CATTASGLDTQYF
TRBV2	TRBJ2-5	TRBD1	CASSGDRGRRQETQYF
TRBV25-1	TRBJ2-2	.	CASSDFYTGELFF